A single sample is the source of the 26 T cell receptor beta chains below, sequenced in a study of blood T cell repertoires in COVID-19. Sequencing was performed with immunoSEQ multiplex PCR; in TCRdb, only in-frame clones are kept and a portion is missing. The data show over 150,000 clones, around nine tenths seen once. The sequenced sample consisted of peripheral blood. The source is a woman in her sixties or seventies with COVID-19, enrolled during active disease.

V usage is TRBV25-1 and J usage is TRBJ2-5, with D possibly TRBD1 on 5 matching bases. The germline V and J ends were trimmed by 1 base and 3 bases, with 12 bases remaining between them. This CDR3 is built from 15 residues. Germline values: CDR1 MGHDK, CDR2 SYGVNS. The CDR3 DNA is TGTGCCAGCAGTGAATTGTCGCAGGGTAAAGAGACCCAGTACTTC. This sequence encodes CASSELSQGKETQYF.

The chain is built from TRBV5-1 and TRBJ1-4, with 7 bases matching TRBD1. The J segment lost 7 bases and the V segment lost 1 base, leaving 4 bases of the junction unmatched. Germline values: CDR1 SGHRS, CDR2 YFSETQ. The CDR3 has 14 residues. The CDR3 region is CASSLRQGGEKLFF. In DNA, the CDR3 is TGCGCCAGCAGCTTGAGACAGGGTGGTGAAAAACTGTTTTTT.

The CDR3 loop reads CASSIGETSGANVLTF. In nucleotides, the CDR3 is TGTGCCAGTAGTATAGGAGAAACCTCTGGGGCCAACGTCCTGACTTTC. This sequence joins TRBV19 and TRBJ2-6, with D unresolved. This CDR3 region has 16 residues. CDR1 and CDR2 (germline): LNHDA, SQIVND (reference sequence). Trimming took off 1 base at V and 0 bases at J, with 7 bases between the two ends.

This clone showed up just once. The V call is TRBV29-1, the J call TRBJ2-3; the D is unclear. Germline V CDR1 and CDR2: SQVTM, ANQGSEA. With 3 bases removed from V and 0 bases from J, the gap between germline ends came to 13 bases. This CDR3 contains 15 residues. This chain's CDR3 is CSVDGQTKSTDTQYF. As DNA, the CDR3 is TGCAGCGTTGATGGCCAGACAAAGAGCACAGATACGCAGTATTTT.

The chain employs TRBV5-1 and TRBJ1-3, with D maybe TRBD1 (5 bases). Per the germline V gene, CDR1 is SGHRS and CDR2 is YFSETQ. V shed 4 bases and J shed 0 bases, with 11 bases lying between them. The CDR3 length is 15 residues. The CDR3 DNA is TGCGCCAGCAGCCCGCAGGGATTCTCTGGAAACACCATATATTTT. Its translation: CASSPQGFSGNTIYF.

The chain combines TRBV18 with TRBJ1-4; D perhaps matches TRBD1 (5 bases). CDR3 length equals 15 residues. Trimming removed 5 bases at V and 5 bases at J, with 15 bases between. CDR1 is KGHSH, CDR2 LQKENI, per germline. Here the CDR3 DNA reads TGTGCCAGCTCATGGTCGCCCGGGGGAAATGAAAAACTGTTTTTT. Translated: CASSWSPGGNEKLFF.

V gene TRBV19 combines with J gene TRBJ1-5; a possible D gene is TRBD1 (6 bases). This CDR3 is 16 amino acids long. The germline CDR1 and CDR2 sequences are LNHDA and SQIVND (reference sequence). Trimming took 5 bases from V and 0 from J, leaving 14 bases between them. CDR3: CASSRTASYSNQPQHF. The CDR3 DNA reads TGTGCCAGTAGTCGGACAGCCAGTTATAGCAATCAGCCCCAGCATTTT.

This clone was counted between two and nine times. The CDR3 DNA reads as TGTGCCAGCAGTTTGGACAGTGCTAAGGCTTTCTTT. It encodes CASSLDSAKAFF. The J gene is TRBJ1-1, the V gene TRBV28, with TRBD1 as a possible D gene (6 bases). Trimming shortened V by 3 bases and J by 11 bases, and 13 bases separated the two germline ends. The CDR3 consists of 12 residues. Germline V lookup: CDR1 MDHEN, CDR2 SYDVKM.

J is TRBJ2-7 and V is TRBV5-6; D remains unclear. The germline V and J ends were trimmed by 3 bases and 6 bases, with 13 bases remaining between them. Germline V gives CDR1 SGHDT, CDR2 YYEEEE. CDR3 length: 13 amino acids. The CDR3 reads CASSSPQFAEQYF. The CDR3, as DNA: TGTGCCAGCAGCTCCCCACAGTTTGCCGAGCAGTACTTC.

The chain carries TRBV30 and TRBJ2-1; 8 bases match TRBD1. Germline V lookup: CDR1 GTSNPN, CDR2 SVGIG (reference sequence). The CDR3 sequence is 13 residues long. This CDR3 is CASQGQVYNEQFF. CDR3 nucleotides: TGTGCTTCCCAGGGACAGGTCTACAATGAGCAGTTCTTC.

The V gene is TRBV5-1, the J gene TRBJ2-1; TRBD2 might be the D (6 bases). Looked up from germline, CDR1 is SGHRS and CDR2 is YFSETQ. CDR3 length: 16 residues. V shed 4 bases and J shed 7 bases, with 21 bases lying between them. This CDR3 reads CASSPSSVEQGNEQFF. The CDR3 bases are TGCGCCAGCAGCCCCTCTAGCGTCGAGCAGGGTAATGAGCAGTTCTTC.

This clone occurred once. The chain recombines TRBV21-1 with TRBJ2-1; the D segment call TRBD1 is taken from the table without a DNA check. TRBV21-1 is tagged as a pseudogene. The CDR3 has 16 residues. The CDR3 DNA follows: TGTGCCAGCAGACCAACAGACAGGGTCGCCCACAATGAGCAGTTCTTC. Protein: CASRPTDRVAHNEQFF.

The V call is TRBV13, the J call TRBJ1-6; 8 bases are a match to TRBD1. Trimming took 4 bases from V and 6 from J; bases not matched to a gene: 11. Germline-derived CDR1 and CDR2 are PRHDT and FYEKMQ (reference sequence). CDR3 length: 17 amino acids. CDR3 region: CASSSYQGARINSPLHF. DNA of the CDR3: TGTGCCAGCAGCTCCTACCAGGGGGCCCGTATTAATTCACCCCTCCACTTT.

On this clone itself: Different DNA sequences within this sample yield the same CDR3. This chain joins TRBV5-1 and TRBJ1-2; 11 positions match TRBD1. The CDR3 is made up of 14 amino acids. Germline assignment: CDR1 SGHRS and CDR2 YFSETQ. The V gene end was trimmed by 4 bases and the J gene end by 3 bases; junction bases not matched to a gene: 2. The CDR3 DNA reads as TGCGCCAGCAGCAGGACAGGGGGCGACTATGGCTACACCTTC. It encodes CASSRTGGDYGYTF.

The rearrangement uses TRBV7-2 and TRBJ2-7, with 8 bases matching TRBD2. This CDR3 region has 15 residues. Trimming took 5 bases from V and 2 from J; bases not matched to a gene: 8. Germline loops: CDR1 SGHTA, CDR2 FQGNSA. The CDR3 reads CASSPTGGGPYEQYF. The CDR3 DNA reads TGTGCCAGCAGCCCCACCGGGGGGGGTCCCTACGAGCAGTACTTC.

The chain employs TRBV7-3 and TRBJ2-1; D may be TRBD2 (6 bases). Germline CDR1 SGHTA, CDR2 FQGTGA. V was cut by 1 base and J by 7 bases, with 20 bases left in between. The CDR3 has 17 amino acids. For the CDR3, the DNA is TGTGCCAGCAGCTTAATCTCAAGCAGCGGAGGGATGAATGAGCAGTTCTTC. It codes for CASSLISSSGGMNEQFF.

The J gene is TRBJ1-1, the V gene TRBV4-1, with a weak D call TRBD1 (6 bases). The CDR3 loop spans 17 amino acids. Germline assignment: CDR1 MGHRA and CDR2 YSYEKL. With 6 bases removed from V and 3 bases from J, the gap between germline ends came to 23 bases. The DNA for the CDR3 is TGCGCCAGCAGACTTATGGGAGGGGGAGTGGGCTACACTGAAGCTTTCTTT. It specifies CASRLMGGGVGYTEAFF.

This clone was observed a single time. This rearrangement joins TRBV7-2 to TRBJ2-7, with a possible D match to TRBD2 (6 bases). Germline CDR1 SGHTA, CDR2 FQGNSA. Trimming took 4 bases from V and 7 from J, leaving 8 bases between them. The CDR3 sequence is 11 residues long. The CDR3 is CASSYGTEQYF. CDR3 coding DNA: TGTGCCAGCAGCTACGGGACTGAGCAGTACTTC.

The J gene is TRBJ1-2, the V gene TRBV28; D is possibly TRBD1 (5 bases). The CDR3 covers 13 residues. Germline CDR1 and CDR2: MDHEN and SYDVKM. Trimming removed 3 bases at V and 7 bases at J, with 12 bases between. The CDR3 region has the DNA TGTGCCAGCAGTTTGTCAGGGCTAAGTGGCTACACCTTC. It yields the protein CASSLSGLSGYTF.

The CDR3 region has the DNA TGCAGCCCTTACCCGGGACTAGCGGGAGGAATGAACCCCTACGAGCAGTACTTC. Its translation: CSPYPGLAGGMNPYEQYF. The chain recombines TRBV29-1 with TRBJ2-7, with 15 bases lining up with TRBD2. The length of the CDR3 is 18 residues. Germline V gene sequence: CDR1 SQVTM, CDR2 ANQGSEA. V gave up 8 bases and J gave up 2 bases; unmatched junction bases: 16.

This clone was detected only once. The chain carries TRBV19 and TRBJ2-7, with 8 bases identical to TRBD2. CDR1 and CDR2 (germline): LNHDA, SQIVND (reference sequence). V dropped 5 bases and J dropped 2; count of bases not matched to a gene: 8. The CDR3 is 15 amino acids. For the CDR3, the DNA is TGTGCCAGTAGTGGCGGGGGGCGCCTCACCTACGAGCAGTACTTC. Its protein product is CASSGGGRLTYEQYF. Full variable domain (rest looked up from reference TRBV19 and TRBJ2-7): DGGITQSPKYLFRKEGQNVTLSCEQNLNHDAMYWYRQDPGQGLRLIYYSQIVNDFQKGDIAEGYSVSREKKESFPLTVTSAQKNPTAFYLCASSGGGRLTYEQYFGPGTRLTVT.

V gene TRBV28 combines with J gene TRBJ2-2; 8 bases match TRBD1. CDR3 size: 16 residues. CDR1 MDHEN and CDR2 SYDVKM come from the germline V gene. The V gene end was trimmed by 6 bases and the J gene end by 2 bases; junction bases not matched to a gene: 8. This CDR3 is CASSQYGQGNTGELFF. In nucleotides, the CDR3 is TGTGCCAGCAGCCAATACGGACAGGGAAACACCGGGGAGCTGTTTTTT.

This clone has a single count. J is TRBJ1-4 and V is TRBV30; the D gene is possibly TRBD1 (6 bases). V gave up 1 base and J gave up 8 bases, with 11 bases separating them. Germline V gene sequence: CDR1 GTSNPN, CDR2 SVGIG (reference sequence). The CDR3 has 13 residues. The CDR3 reads CAWSGGQGEKLFF. Written as DNA, the CDR3 is TGTGCCTGGAGTGGGGGGCAGGGGGAAAAACTGTTTTTT.

The sample holds one count of this clone. The chain is built from TRBV3-1 (or the pseudogene TRBV3-2) and TRBJ2-1; 10 bases map to TRBD2. The V gene end was trimmed by 0 bases and the J gene end by 4 bases; junction bases not matched to a gene: 3. Germline V gives CDR1 LGHDT, CDR2 YNNKEL (reference sequence). CDR3 length equals 16 residues. CDR3 protein: CASSQEAGGGYNEQFF. The CDR3 DNA follows: TGTGCCAGCAGCCAAGAAGCGGGAGGGGGGTACAATGAGCAGTTCTTC.

This clone was seen a single time. This sequence joins TRBV27 and TRBJ2-2; D remains ambiguous. CDR3 size: 13 residues. The V gene lost 6 bases and the J gene lost 6 bases, with 11 bases spanning the gap. Germline V gives CDR1 MNHEY, CDR2 SMNVEV (reference sequence). DNA for the CDR3: TGTGCCAGCAGGAGCCCCGGTCCCGGGGAGCTGTTTTTT. This sequence encodes CASRSPGPGELFF.

V and J are TRBV7-9 and TRBJ2-1; 10 bases align to TRBD2. CDR1 SEHNR and CDR2 FQNEAQ come from the germline V gene (reference sequence). The CDR3 is made up of 13 amino acids. V lost 10 bases to trimming and J lost 6 bases; unmatched junction nucleotides: 6. The CDR3 is CATLAGGGNEQFF. CDR3 sequence (DNA): TGTGCCACTTTAGCGGGAGGAGGCAATGAGCAGTTCTTC.